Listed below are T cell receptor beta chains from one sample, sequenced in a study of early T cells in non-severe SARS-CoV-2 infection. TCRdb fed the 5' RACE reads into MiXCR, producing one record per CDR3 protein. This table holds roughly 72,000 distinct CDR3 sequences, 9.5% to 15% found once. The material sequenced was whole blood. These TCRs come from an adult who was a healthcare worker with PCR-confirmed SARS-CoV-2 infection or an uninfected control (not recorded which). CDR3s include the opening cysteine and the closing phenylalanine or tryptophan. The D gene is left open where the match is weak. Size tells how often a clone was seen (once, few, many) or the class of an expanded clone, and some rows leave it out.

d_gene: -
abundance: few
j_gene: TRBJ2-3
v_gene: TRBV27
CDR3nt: TGTGCCAGCAGTTTATCGAGTGGTTCCAGGGATACGCAGTATTTT
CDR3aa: CASSLSSGSRDTQYF

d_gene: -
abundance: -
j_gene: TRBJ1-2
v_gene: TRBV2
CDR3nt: TGTGCCAGCGGGCAGGTTCAAGGCTACACCTTC
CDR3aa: CASGQVQGYTF

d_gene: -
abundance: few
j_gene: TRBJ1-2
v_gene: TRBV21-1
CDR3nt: TGTGCCAGCAGCAAAGGACAGGGCTATGGCTACACCTTC
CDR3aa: CASSKGQGYGYTF

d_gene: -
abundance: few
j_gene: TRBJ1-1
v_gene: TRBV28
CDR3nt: TGTGCCAGCCAGAACAAAGGGCTTGAAGCTTTCTTT
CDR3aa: CASQNKGLEAFF

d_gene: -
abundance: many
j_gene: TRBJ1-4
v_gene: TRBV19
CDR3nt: TGTGCCAGTAGTATAGGAGCCCGGGACACCTATGAAAAACTGTTTTTT
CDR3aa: CASSIGARDTYEKLFF

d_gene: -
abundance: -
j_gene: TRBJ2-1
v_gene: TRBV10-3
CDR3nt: TGTGCCATCAGTTCCGGCCCGACGGGTGAGCAGTTCTTC
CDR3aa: CAISSGPTGEQFF

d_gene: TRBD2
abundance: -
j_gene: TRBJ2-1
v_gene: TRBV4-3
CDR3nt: TGCGCCAGCAGCCCTGGCGGGAGGGCCTATGAGCAGTTCTTC
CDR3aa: CASSPGGRAYEQFF

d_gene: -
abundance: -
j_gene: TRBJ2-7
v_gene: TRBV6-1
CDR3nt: TGTGCCAGCGGGATGACGAGCTCCTACGAGCAGTACTTC
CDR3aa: CASGMTSSYEQYF

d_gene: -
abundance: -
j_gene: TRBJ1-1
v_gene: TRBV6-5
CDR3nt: TGTGCCAGCAGTTACAGCCCGGGGACTGAAGCTTTCTTT
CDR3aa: CASSYSPGTEAFF

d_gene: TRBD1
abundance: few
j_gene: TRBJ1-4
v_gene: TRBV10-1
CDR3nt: TGCGCCAGCAGGCCCGGGACAGGGCCTGAAAAACTGTTTTTT
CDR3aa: CASRPGTGPEKLFF

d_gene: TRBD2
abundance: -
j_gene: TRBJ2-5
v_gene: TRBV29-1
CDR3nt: TGCAGCGGAGGGACTAGCGGGTTGCAAGAGACCCAGTACTTC
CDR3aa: CSGGTSGLQETQYF

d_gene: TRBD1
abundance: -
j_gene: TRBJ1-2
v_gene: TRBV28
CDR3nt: TGTGCCAGCAGTTTAGCTCAAGCCGGGACAGTCGGACGAAAGTACACCTTC
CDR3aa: CASSLAQAGTVGRKYTF

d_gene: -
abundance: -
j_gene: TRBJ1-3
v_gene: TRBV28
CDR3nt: TGTGCCAGCAGTTTATCAGGGGCGTACTCTGGAAACACCATATATTTT
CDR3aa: CASSLSGAYSGNTIYF

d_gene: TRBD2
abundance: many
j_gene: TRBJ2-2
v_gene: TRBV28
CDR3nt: TGTGCCAGCAGATTAGGGACTAGCGGATACACCGGGGAGCTGTTTTTT
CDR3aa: CASRLGTSGYTGELFF

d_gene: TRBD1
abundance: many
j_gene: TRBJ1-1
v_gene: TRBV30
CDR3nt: TGTGCCTGTTTGACAGGGGCCACTGAAGCTTTCTTT
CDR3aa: CACLTGATEAFF

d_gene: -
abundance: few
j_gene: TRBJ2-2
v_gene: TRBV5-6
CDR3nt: TGTGCCAGCAGCTTGGTGCGCGGAACCGGGGAGCTGTTTTTT
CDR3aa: CASSLVRGTGELFF

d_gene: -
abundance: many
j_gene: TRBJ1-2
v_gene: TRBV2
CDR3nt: TGTGCCAGCAGTGAGACAGGAGGCTACACCTTC
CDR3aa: CASSETGGYTF

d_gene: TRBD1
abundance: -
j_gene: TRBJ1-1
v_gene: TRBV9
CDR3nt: TGTGCCAGCAGGCCAGACAGGGAACAGAAGAACACTGAAGCTTTCTTT
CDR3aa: CASRPDREQKNTEAFF

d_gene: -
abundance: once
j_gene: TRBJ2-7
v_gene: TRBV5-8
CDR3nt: TGTGCCAGCAGCCCGGACAGAGACTACGAGCAGTACTTC
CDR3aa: CASSPDRDYEQYF

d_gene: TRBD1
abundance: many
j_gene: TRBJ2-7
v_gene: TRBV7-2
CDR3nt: TGTGCCAGCAGCTTAGACAGGGGCGAGCAGTACTTC
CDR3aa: CASSLDRGEQYF

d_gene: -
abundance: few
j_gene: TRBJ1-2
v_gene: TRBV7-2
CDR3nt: TGTGCCAGCAGCTTATCGTTTGACTTATCCTTC
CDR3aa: CASSLSFDLSF

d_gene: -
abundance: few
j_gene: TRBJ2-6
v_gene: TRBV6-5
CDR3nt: TGTGCCAGCAGTCCCCACGACAGATCTGGGGCCAACGTCCTGACTTTC
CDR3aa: CASSPHDRSGANVLTF

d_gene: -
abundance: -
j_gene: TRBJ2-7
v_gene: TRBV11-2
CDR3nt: TGTGCCAGCAGCTTAGATACCAGGGCCACCTACGAGCAGTACTTC
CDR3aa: CASSLDTRATYEQYF

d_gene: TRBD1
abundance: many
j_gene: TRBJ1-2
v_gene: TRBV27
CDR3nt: TGTGCCAGCACCAAACCGGGCAGGGGGAGTGGCTACACCTTC
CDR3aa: CASTKPGRGSGYTF